This TCR beta chain emerged from a study of T cells in Graves' hyperthyroidism and ophthalmopathy. Study-wide context: Peripheral blood sampling occurred at initial diagnosis, before any treatment.

This CDR3 spans 12 amino acids. Germline values: CDR1 ENHRY, CDR2 SYGVKD. The CDR3 regions of TCR beta were amplified from RNA transcripts. During a first-round RT-PCR of the TCR CDR3, the HTBI primer set was used. TCRdb re-derived calls from the multiplex PCR reads in MiXCR, one entry per CDR3 protein. The data contain about 410,000 distinct CDR3 sequences, about 14% of them singletons. In the case of this clonotype: Given a much more abundant clone one base away, this may be a read error.

The sample taken for sequencing was blood. This TCR derives from a woman in her twenties or thirties with Graves' ophthalmopathy. V is TRBV10-3 and J is TRBJ2-7, with D unresolved. The CDR3 DNA sequence: TGTGTCATCAGTGTCAAAAAAGCCGAGCAGTACTTC. This sequence encodes CVISVKKAEQYF.